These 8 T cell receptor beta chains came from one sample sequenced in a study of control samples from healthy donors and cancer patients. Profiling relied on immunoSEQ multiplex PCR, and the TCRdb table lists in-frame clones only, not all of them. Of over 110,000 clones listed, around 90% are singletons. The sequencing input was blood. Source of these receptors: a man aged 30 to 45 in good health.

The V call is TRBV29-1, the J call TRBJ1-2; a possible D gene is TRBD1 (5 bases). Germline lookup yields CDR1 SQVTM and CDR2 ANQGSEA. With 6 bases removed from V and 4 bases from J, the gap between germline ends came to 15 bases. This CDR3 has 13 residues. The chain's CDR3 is CSVLQEFSYGYTF. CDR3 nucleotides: TGCAGCGTCTTACAGGAGTTTTCCTATGGCTACACCTTC. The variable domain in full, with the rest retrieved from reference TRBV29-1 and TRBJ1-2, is SAVISQKPSRDICQRGTSLTIQCQVDSQVTMMFWYRQQPGQSLTLIATANQGSEATYESGFVIDKFPISRPNLTFSTLTVSNMSPEDSSIYLCSVLQEFSYGYTFGSGTRLTVV.

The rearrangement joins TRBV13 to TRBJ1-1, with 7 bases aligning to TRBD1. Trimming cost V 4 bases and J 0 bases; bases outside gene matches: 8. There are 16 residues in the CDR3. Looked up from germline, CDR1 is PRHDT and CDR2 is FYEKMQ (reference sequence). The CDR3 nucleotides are TGTGCCAGCAGCTCATGGACAGGAGAAGTGAACACTGAAGCTTTCTTT. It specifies CASSSWTGEVNTEAFF.

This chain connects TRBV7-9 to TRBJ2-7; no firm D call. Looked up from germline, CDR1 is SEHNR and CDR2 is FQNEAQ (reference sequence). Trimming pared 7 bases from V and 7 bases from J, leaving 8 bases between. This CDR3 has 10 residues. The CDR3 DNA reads TGTGCCAGCACCCCCGGGGAGCAGTACTTC. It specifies CASTPGEQYF.

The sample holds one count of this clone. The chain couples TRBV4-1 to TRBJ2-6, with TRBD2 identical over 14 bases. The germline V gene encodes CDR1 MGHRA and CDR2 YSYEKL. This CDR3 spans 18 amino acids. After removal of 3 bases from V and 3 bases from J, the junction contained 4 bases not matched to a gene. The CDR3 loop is CASSQGLAGVLGANVLTF. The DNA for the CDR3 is TGCGCCAGCAGCCAGGGACTAGCGGGAGTTCTTGGGGCCAACGTCCTGACTTTC.

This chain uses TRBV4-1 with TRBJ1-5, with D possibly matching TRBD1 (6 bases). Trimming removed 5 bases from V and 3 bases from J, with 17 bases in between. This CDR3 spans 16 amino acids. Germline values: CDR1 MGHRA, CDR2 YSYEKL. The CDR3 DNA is TGCGCCAGCAGCGACAGGAGGGGGGGGGTCAATCAGCCCCAGCATTTT. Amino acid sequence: CASSDRRGGVNQPQHF.

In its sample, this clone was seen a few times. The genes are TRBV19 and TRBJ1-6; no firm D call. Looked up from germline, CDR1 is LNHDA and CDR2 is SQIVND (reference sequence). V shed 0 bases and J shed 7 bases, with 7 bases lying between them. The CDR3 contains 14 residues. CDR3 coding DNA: TGTGCCAGTAGTATAGACAGCGAGAATTCACCCCTCCACTTT. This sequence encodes CASSIDSENSPLHF.

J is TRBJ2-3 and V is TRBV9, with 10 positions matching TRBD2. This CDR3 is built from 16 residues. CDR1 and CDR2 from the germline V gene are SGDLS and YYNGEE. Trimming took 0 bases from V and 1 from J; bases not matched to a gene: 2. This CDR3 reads CASSVGTSGGTDTQYF. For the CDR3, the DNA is TGTGCCAGCAGCGTAGGGACTAGCGGAGGCACAGATACGCAGTATTTT.

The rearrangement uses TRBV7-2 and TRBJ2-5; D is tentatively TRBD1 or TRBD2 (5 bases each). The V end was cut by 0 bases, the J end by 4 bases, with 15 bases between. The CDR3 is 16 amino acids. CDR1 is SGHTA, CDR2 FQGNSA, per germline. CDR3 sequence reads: CASSLARGRAGETQYF. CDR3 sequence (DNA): TGTGCCAGCAGCTTAGCGCGTGGCAGGGCGGGAGAGACCCAGTACTTC.